This T cell receptor beta chain is drawn from a study of Ad26.COV2.S vaccination and SARS-CoV-2 variants. Study conclusions and caveats: Possible underestimation of total T cell responses by the TCR breadth and depth analyses was noted. People who got the vaccine or the placebo had similar non-spike TCR breadth. Substantial breadth was reportedly displayed by spike-specific CD8+ and CD4+ T cell responses after vaccination.

Sequenced by immunoSEQ multiplex PCR; TCRdb stores in-frame clones only, minus some. The data contain 300,000 to 450,000 clones, around 90% of them singletons. In the case of this clone: The antigen is not known.

The sequence derives from a human donor who had recovered from COVID-19. The starting material was peripheral blood, obtained after recovery from COVID-19.

The CDR3 protein is CASSSAPGGSQPQHF. In DNA form, the CDR3 reads TGTGCCAGCAGTAGCGCCCCAGGGGGCAGTCAGCCCCAGCATTTT. This chain connects TRBV27 to TRBJ1-5; 8 bases are shared with TRBD1. The ends lost 5 bases at V and 6 bases at J; junction bases unmatched: 9. Germline V lookup: CDR1 MNHEY, CDR2 SMNVEV (reference sequence). This CDR3 is 15 amino acids long.